Sequencing of this T cell receptor (beta chain) was carried out in a study of blood T cell repertoires in COVID-19. Study processing details: Amplifying reference gene primers gave estimates of nucleated cell counts. Clones were read by immunoSEQ multiplex PCR, and TCRdb kept only the in-frame ones, dropping some. V, J and clone size are those of that table, while D and trimming were read from the DNA. The data hold approximately 170,000 clones, with roughly 84% observed a single time. V was cut by 3 bases and J by 3 bases, with 12 bases left in between. The CDR3 consists of 14 residues. CDR1 is SGHDT and CDR2 is YYEEEE in the germline V gene.

The rearrangement uses TRBV5-6 and TRBJ1-1; a weak D match, TRBD1 (6 bases). Sample: peripheral blood. The sequence was obtained from an elderly woman with active or convalescent COVID-19. Here the CDR3 reads CASSSDRRYTEAFF. In nucleotides, the CDR3 is TGTGCCAGCAGCTCCGACAGGCGCTACACTGAAGCTTTCTTT.